This T cell receptor (beta chain) is from a study of persistence of HIV-infected CD4 T cells. Study information: Donors had been on suppressive ART for a median of roughly eight years.

Study-wide results and caveats: Antigen-responding cells were enriched for degenerate expanded CDR3beta sequences. Compared with CD3/CD28-stimulated cells, CMV- and Gag-responding cells showed lower TCRbeta richness.

This was the immunoSEQ version 4 assay in survey mode. The method was immunoSEQ multiplex PCR; TCRdb's version includes in-frame clones alone and lacks a portion of them. The sample holds approximately 44,000 clones, 80% to 90% seen once. Worth noting for this clone: Its antigen remains unknown.

From germline, CDR1 is PRHDT and CDR2 FYEKMQ (reference sequence). V was trimmed by 5 bases and J by 3 bases, leaving 17 bases between them. There are 15 residues in the CDR3. This nonspecific control used anti-CD3/anti-CD28 bead stimulation of CD4+ T cells. CD4+ T cells upregulating both CD40 ligand and CD69 were sorted as responding cells. This clonotype was sampled from an adult man with HIV who was CMV-seropositive. This rearrangement joins TRBV13 to TRBJ2-7; weak D call: TRBD1 (5 bases). Material: CD4+ T cells sorted from PBMCs after approximately 19-hour stimulation, obtained from a patient who received antiretroviral therapy. In DNA form, the CDR3 reads TGTGCCAGCAGCCCTCAACAGGCCCCCCGCTACGAGCAGTACTTC. It yields the protein CASSPQQAPRYEQYF.